Presented here are 22 T cell receptor beta chains from one specimen sequenced in a study of CXCR3-negative and CXCR3-positive naive CD8 T cells. General study results and limits: In CXCR3-positive naive cells, the TRB CDR3s were more hydrophobic than in CXCR3-negative naive cells.

5' RACE that incorporated UMI labels was used to prepare the TRB cDNA libraries. TCRdb re-called the 5' RACE reads and catalogs CDR3 proteins one per entry, DNA excluded. This table holds roughly 110,000 distinct CDR3 sequences. The antigens for these receptors are not known. Sequencing was done on a sample of naive CXCR3+ CD8+ T cells from blood. Subset here: CD45RO-CCR7+CD27+CD95- naive CD8+ T cells expressing CXCR3 (TNR3+). The source is a human donor in good health. Some clones in this sample may be carry-over from other donors' samples.

V is TRBV5-4 and J is TRBJ2-3; absent DNA, TCRdb's TRBD2 call cannot be checked. Germline CDR1 reads SGHNT; CDR2 reads YYREEE (reference sequence). The length of the CDR3 is 17 residues. The CDR3 region is CASSLGSSTRVGDTQYF.

The chain is built from TRBV20-1 and TRBJ1-1. CDR1 and CDR2 (germline): DFQATT, SNEGSKA (reference sequence). CDR3 length equals 12 residues. The CDR3 protein is CSARGGSPEAFF.

The V and J genes are TRBV27 and TRBJ2-7; TCRdb outputs TRBD2, but without DNA this stays unchecked. CDR1 and CDR2 (germline): MNHEY, SMNVEV (reference sequence). This CDR3 comprises 13 residues. The CDR3 loop is CASSSLGPNEQYF.

The J gene is TRBJ2-5, the V gene TRBV20-1; TCRdb's D call of TRBD1 is untestable without DNA. The CDR3 is 19 residues long. Germline assignment: CDR1 DFQATT and CDR2 SNEGSKA (reference sequence). Here the CDR3 reads CSARDGSPIPDRAQETQYF.

The genes are TRBV3-1 and TRBJ1-1. This CDR3 is built from 14 residues. Germline V lookup: CDR1 LGHDT, CDR2 YNNKEL (reference sequence). CDR3 in amino acids: CASSQSGLNTEAFF.

The CDR3 sequence: CASSQAEGGPKETQYF. The rearrangement links TRBV4-2 to TRBJ2-5; the TCRdb call, TRBD2, lacks DNA for checking. This CDR3 contains 16 residues. The germline CDR1 and CDR2 sequences are LGHNA and YNFKEQ.

The CDR3 loop is CASSQDRGGAYEQYF. The chain is built from TRBV4-3 and TRBJ2-7; the D gene TCRdb calls, TRBD1, cannot be checked with no DNA. Germline lookup yields CDR1 LGHNA and CDR2 YSLEER. The CDR3 has 15 residues.

The chain combines TRBV3-1 with TRBJ2-1; TCRdb's D call, TRBD1, is unchecked because there is no DNA. The length of the CDR3 is 15 residues. Germline V gene data show CDR1 as LGHDT and CDR2 as YNNKEL (reference sequence). CDR3 amino acids: CASSQDPGGYNEQFF.

This chain connects TRBV5-6 to TRBJ2-1. This CDR3 comprises 13 residues. CDR1 and CDR2 (germline): SGHDT, YYEEEE. CDR3 sequence: CASSLELNYEQLF. The full variable domain, with the rest looked up from reference TRBV5-6 and TRBJ2-1, is DAGVTQSPTHLIKTRGQQVTLRCSPKSGHDTVSWYQQALGQGPQFIFQYYEEEERQRGNFPDRFSGHQFPNYSSELNVNALLLGDSALYLCASSLELNYEQLFGPGTRLTVL.

This sequence joins TRBV12-5 and TRBJ1-5; the D call from TCRdb, TRBD1, cannot be confirmed without DNA. Looked up from germline, CDR1 is LGHNT and CDR2 is FRNRAP. CDR3 length: 13 amino acids. This CDR3 is CASDGGGLQPQHF.

This sequence joins TRBV7-6 and TRBJ1-6; without DNA, the TCRdb call of TRBD1 cannot be checked. The germline CDR1 and CDR2 sequences are SGHVS and FNYEAQ. The CDR3 sequence is 15 residues long. CDR3 loop: CASSARQGLNSPLHF.

The chain combines TRBV28 with TRBJ2-7. This CDR3 spans 13 amino acids. CDR1 MDHEN and CDR2 SYDVKM come from the germline V gene. The CDR3 sequence: CASSLSELYEQYF.

The CDR3 reads CASSGWGSDGETQYF. This chain links TRBV9 with TRBJ2-5; TCRdb calls TRBD1, which cannot be checked without DNA. The CDR3 has 15 amino acids. CDR1 is SGDLS and CDR2 is YYNGEE in the germline V gene.

The V gene is TRBV19, the J gene TRBJ2-7; TCRdb gives TRBD2 as the D gene, but with no DNA this cannot be confirmed. Germline V gene data show CDR1 as LNHDA and CDR2 as SQIVND (reference sequence). The CDR3 is made up of 15 amino acids. CDR3 in amino acids: CASSIYGGSSYEQYF.

The V call is TRBV28, the J call TRBJ2-7; the D call from TCRdb, TRBD1, cannot be confirmed without DNA. The germline CDR1 and CDR2 sequences are MDHEN and SYDVKM. The CDR3 extends over 12 amino acids. CDR3 residues: CASRLPGYEQYF. The variable domain in full, completed from reference TRBV28 and TRBJ2-7, reads DVKVTQSSRYLVKRTGEKVFLECVQDMDHENMFWYRQDPGLGLRLIYFSYDVKMKEKGDIPEGYSVSREKKERFSLILESASTNQTSMYLCASRLPGYEQYFGPGTRLTVT.

V and J are TRBV11-3 and TRBJ1-2; TCRdb's assignment of TRBD1 cannot be checked, as there is no DNA. CDR1 SGHNT and CDR2 YENEEA come from the germline V gene. The CDR3 runs 12 residues. The chain's CDR3 is CASSWDRYGYTF.

The V and J genes are TRBV28 and TRBJ2-6; TCRdb's assignment of TRBD2 cannot be checked, as there is no DNA. Germline V CDR1 and CDR2: MDHEN, SYDVKM. The CDR3 is 17 amino acids. The chain's CDR3 is CASNNREGTSGANVLTF.

This chain joins TRBV4-3 and TRBJ2-7; TCRdb reports TRBD1, a call that lacks DNA to check it against. Per the germline V gene, CDR1 is LGHNA and CDR2 is YSLEER. This CDR3 has 13 amino acids. CDR3: CASSQLREYEQYF.

The chain combines TRBV11-2 with TRBJ2-5; absent DNA, TCRdb's TRBD1 call cannot be checked. The CDR3 spans 12 residues. The V gene's germline CDR1 is SGHAT and CDR2 FQNNGV. The CDR3 is CASSWDGETQYF. Looking up the rest from reference TRBV11-2 and TRBJ2-5 gives the full variable domain: EAGVAQSPRYKIIEKRQSVAFWCNPISGHATLYWYQQILGQGPKLLIQFQNNGVVDDSQLPKDRFSAERLKGVDSTLKIQPAKLEDSAVYLCASSWDGETQYFGPGTRLLVL.

This CDR3 is CASTALTGHEQFF. The chain has TRBV12-3 or TRBV12-4 and TRBJ2-1; TCRdb lists TRBD1, though no DNA is available to test this call. There are 13 residues in the CDR3.

The rearrangement joins TRBV7-9 to TRBJ1-1. CDR3 length equals 12 residues. CDR1 and CDR2 (germline): SEHNR, FQNEAQ (reference sequence). CDR3 residues: CASLSGWTEAFF.

The V and J genes are TRBV28 and TRBJ2-1; TCRdb's D call, TRBD2, is unchecked because there is no DNA. CDR3 length equals 14 residues. CDR1 and CDR2 from the germline V gene are MDHEN and SYDVKM. The CDR3 loop reads CASSPTSVYNEQFF.